The 18 T cell receptor beta chains below were found in one sample sequenced in a study of blood T cells in healthy people across ages. A sample-barcoded 5' primer and a J-beta primer mix were used in a second PCR of roughly 7 to 11 cycles. Using its own MiXCR run on the 5' RACE reads, TCRdb lists one record per CDR3 protein. The data contain hundreds of thousands of distinct CDR3 sequences, roughly three fifths of them seen just once; the ten biggest clones take up approximately 24%. The sample was blood. The origin of the receptors is a man aged 35-49 years in good health.

The V and J genes are TRBV11-2 and TRBJ1-1; TRBD1 might be the D (5 bases). V was clipped by 4 bases and J by 5 bases, with 14 bases between them. This CDR3 contains 14 residues. Germline V gene lookup returns CDR1 SGHAT and CDR2 FQNNGV. CDR3 in amino acids: CASSSTGGLTEAFF. CDR3 in DNA: TGTGCCAGCAGCTCGACGGGGGGATTGACTGAAGCTTTCTTT.

This clonotype has only a few counts. The chain couples TRBV12-3 or TRBV12-4 to TRBJ1-4; 7 nucleotides line up with TRBD1. Germline trimming cut 6 bases from V and 3 bases from J; bases unmatched to any gene: 4. CDR3 length equals 14 residues. The CDR3 DNA follows: TGTGCCAGCAGCCGCGGGACAGCTAATGAAAAACTGTTTTTT. This sequence encodes CASSRGTANEKLFF.

The chain recombines TRBV6-1 with TRBJ2-5, with 7 bases identical to TRBD1. V lost 8 bases to trimming and J lost 2 bases; unmatched junction nucleotides: 11. This CDR3 is 15 amino acids long. CDR1 MNHNS and CDR2 SASEGT come from the germline V gene. CDR3 in amino acids: CASDPRAQGQETQYF. The CDR3 DNA follows: TGTGCCAGCGATCCGCGGGCACAGGGGCAAGAGACCCAGTACTTC.

This clonotype was detected a few times. The rearrangement uses TRBV4-3 and TRBJ2-1; D remains ambiguous. The CDR3 totals 19 residues. CDR1 is LGHNA, CDR2 YSLEER, per germline. The V gene lost 4 bases and the J gene lost 0 bases, with 22 bases spanning the gap. The CDR3 sequence: CASSLALLSTISSYNEQFF. The CDR3 coding sequence is TGCGCCAGCAGCCTAGCCCTCCTTTCAACAATCAGCTCCTACAATGAGCAGTTCTTC.

This sequence joins TRBV29-1 and TRBJ2-1; D unresolved. The CDR3 has 10 amino acids. Germline CDR1 is SQVTM and CDR2 is ANQGSEA. V was clipped by 7 bases and J by 10 bases, with 11 bases between them. The CDR3 DNA sequence: TGCAGCGCGTACGCAGGAGAGCAGTTCTTC. Translating gives CSAYAGEQFF.

The chain employs TRBV12-3 or TRBV12-4 and TRBJ2-3; D possibly corresponds to TRBD1 (6 bases). The CDR3 sequence is 18 residues long. With 0 bases removed from V and 6 bases from J, the gap between germline ends came to 22 bases. The CDR3 DNA is TGTGCCAGCAGTTTAGCGCTGGGCACAGGGTTAAGGGGGGATACGCAGTATTTT. This encodes CASSLALGTGLRGDTQYF.

The rearrangement links TRBV7-9 to TRBJ2-7, with D perhaps TRBD1 or TRBD2 (5 bases each). The CDR3 length is 18 residues. Between the trimmed V and J ends, which lost 1 base and 0 bases, there was a span of 19 bases. Germline V gene data show CDR1 as SEHNR and CDR2 as FQNEAQ (reference sequence). In nucleotides, the CDR3 is TGTGCCAGCAGCTTAGGGGGGAAATTAAGGGACCTCTCCTACGAGCAGTACTTC. Residues: CASSLGGKLRDLSYEQYF.

This clonotype was picked up many times. The chain joins TRBV4-3 to TRBJ2-7; TRBD2 agrees at 10 bases. Germline V gene data show CDR1 as LGHNA and CDR2 as YSLEER. V lost 1 base, J lost 4 bases, and 4 bases stayed unmatched. CDR3 length equals 15 residues. Written as DNA, the CDR3 is TGCGCCAGCAGCCAAGTGGCTAGCGGGAGTTACGAGCAGTACTTC. This gives the protein CASSQVASGSYEQYF.

This chain uses TRBV6-4 with TRBJ1-2; no firm D call. Germline V gene sequence: CDR1 MRHNA, CDR2 SNTAGT. V shed 2 bases and J shed 7 bases, with 8 bases lying between them. There are 12 residues in the CDR3. CDR3 sequence: CASSDRAGGYTF. DNA for the CDR3: TGTGCCAGCAGTGACCGGGCGGGTGGCTACACCTTC.

This chain joins TRBV5-4 and TRBJ2-7, with TRBD1 identical over 12 bases. The end of the DNA aligns better with TRBJ2-5, so the J call may be wrong. This CDR3 is 16 amino acids long. CDR1 is SGHNT and CDR2 is YYREEE in the germline V gene (reference sequence). CDR3 DNA sequence: TGTGCCAGCAGCCTTGCCGGGACAGGGGGCTGGGAGACCCAGTACTTC. Protein sequence: CASSLAGTGGWETQYF.

The chain couples TRBV27 to TRBJ2-3; 7 bases line up with TRBD2. Unmatched junction bases numbered 3, after V lost 2 bases and J lost 10 bases. There are 12 residues in the CDR3. The germline V gene encodes CDR1 MNHEY and CDR2 SMNVEV (reference sequence). Here the CDR3 DNA reads TGTGCCAGCAGTTTAGTGGCGGGAGCGCAGTATTTT. Amino acid sequence: CASSLVAGAQYF.

This chain's CDR3 is CSAQGGFSGRNTQYF. The CDR3 DNA reads as TGCAGTGCTCAAGGGGGGTTTAGCGGAAGGAATACGCAGTATTTT. The chain combines TRBV20-1 with TRBJ2-3, with D tentatively TRBD1 or TRBD2 (6 bases each). V lost 5 bases and J 7 bases, leaving 22 bases between the germline ends. The CDR3 has 15 residues. Germline CDR1 DFQATT, CDR2 SNEGSKA (reference sequence).

This clonotype was counted between two and nine times. This chain links TRBV7-2 with TRBJ1-1; TRBD1 matches 8 bases. V lost 2 bases to trimming and J lost 3 bases; unmatched junction nucleotides: 5. Germline CDR1 SGHTA, CDR2 FQGNSA. CDR3 length: 15 residues. For the CDR3, the DNA is TGTGCCAGCAGCTTATGGGACAGGTCGGACACTGAAGCTTTCTTT. Its translation is CASSLWDRSDTEAFF. Using reference TRBV7-2 and TRBJ1-1 for the parts outside the CDR3, the full variable domain is GAGVSQSPSNKVTEKGKDVELRCDPISGHTALYWYRQSLGQGLEFLIYFQGNSAPDKSGLPSDRFSAERTGGSVSTLTIQRTQQEDSAVYLCASSLWDRSDTEAFFGQGTRLTVV.

Written as DNA, the CDR3 is TGTGCCAGCAGTTACTCCTCTAGGACAGGGCCCCAAGAGACCCAGTACTTC. Translated, it gives CASSYSSRTGPQETQYF. The chain combines TRBV6-2 or TRBV6-3 with TRBJ2-5; 8 nucleotides match TRBD1. Germline trimming cut 0 bases from V and 1 base from J; bases unmatched to any gene: 7. CDR1 is MNHEY and CDR2 is SVGEGT in the germline V gene. CDR3 length: 17 residues.

This clonotype was detected only once. The rearrangement links TRBV20-1 to TRBJ2-7; TRBD1 matches 9 bases. The CDR3 contains 14 residues. The V segment lost 3 bases and the J segment 2 bases; nucleotides outside the gene matches: 5. CDR1 and CDR2 from the germline V gene are DFQATT and SNEGSKA (reference sequence). CDR3 sequence: CSASDRGGAYEQYF. The CDR3 DNA reads as TGCAGTGCTAGTGACAGGGGGGGAGCCTACGAGCAGTACTTC.

This rearrangement joins TRBV6-2 or TRBV6-3 to TRBJ2-3; D unresolved. The CDR3 covers 14 residues. Per the germline V gene, CDR1 is MNHEY and CDR2 is SVGEGT. The germline V and J ends were trimmed by 7 bases and 2 bases, with 13 bases remaining between them. The CDR3 spells CASKPPGLTDTQYF. The CDR3 DNA reads TGTGCCAGCAAACCCCCGGGTCTCACAGATACGCAGTATTTT.

This clonotype was found a few times. The V gene is TRBV6-5, the J gene TRBJ2-3; 8 bases are shared with TRBD2. J was trimmed by 4 bases and V by 6 bases; bases with no gene match: 12. Germline assignment: CDR1 MNHEY and CDR2 SVGAGI. The CDR3 covers 16 residues. The CDR3 sequence is CASRKLAGLVSDTQYF. The DNA of the CDR3 is TGTGCCAGCAGAAAATTAGCGGGGTTGGTTTCAGATACGCAGTATTTT.

This chain uses TRBV5-1 with TRBJ2-1, with D uncertain. The J call may be in error: the DNA end matches TRBJ2-7 better. Germline CDR1 and CDR2: SGHRS and YFSETQ. This CDR3 region has 14 residues. The CDR3 DNA reads TGCGCCAGCAGCTTGATTGCCATTATGGATGAGCAGTACTTC. Translation: CASSLIAIMDEQYF.